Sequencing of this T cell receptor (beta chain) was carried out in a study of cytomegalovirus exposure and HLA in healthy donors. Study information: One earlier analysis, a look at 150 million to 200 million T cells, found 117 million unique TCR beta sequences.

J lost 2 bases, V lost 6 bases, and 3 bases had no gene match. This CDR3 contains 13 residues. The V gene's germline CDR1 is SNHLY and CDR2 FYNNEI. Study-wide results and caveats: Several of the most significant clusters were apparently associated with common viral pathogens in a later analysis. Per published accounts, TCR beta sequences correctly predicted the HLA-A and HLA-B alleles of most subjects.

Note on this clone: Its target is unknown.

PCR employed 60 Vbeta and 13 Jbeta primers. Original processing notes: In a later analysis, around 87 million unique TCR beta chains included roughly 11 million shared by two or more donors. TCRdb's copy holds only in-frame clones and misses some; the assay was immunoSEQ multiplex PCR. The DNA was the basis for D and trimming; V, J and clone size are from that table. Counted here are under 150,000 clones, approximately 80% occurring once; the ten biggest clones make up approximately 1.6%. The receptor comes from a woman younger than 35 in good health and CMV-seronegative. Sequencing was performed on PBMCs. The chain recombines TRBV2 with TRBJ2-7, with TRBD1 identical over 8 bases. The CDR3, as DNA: TGTGCCAGCAGAGGACAGGGAACCTACGAGCAGTACTTC. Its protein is CASRGQGTYEQYF.